This TCR beta chain was recovered during a study of CD8+CD57+ T cells in acquired aplastic anemia. Study-level background: The study obtained an average of around 3.1 ug of DNA from sorted CD4+ and CD8+ cells. Healthy donors had, on average, approximately 11 million reads for their CD4+ cells. Study-wide points: The same twenty-nine CD8+ CDR3 sequences occurred in patients and in controls. CD8+ Simpson's diversity in patients was not significantly different from that in controls.

Germline V gene data show CDR1 as LNHDA and CDR2 as SQIVND (reference sequence). The J segment lost 5 bases and the V segment lost 8 bases, leaving 14 bases of the junction unmatched. The CDR3 is made up of 16 amino acids. This clonotype showed up just a few times. Its antigen remains unknown. CDR3 and TCR beta VDJ profiling relied on genomic DNA as the template. In TCRdb, the reads were re-called with MiXCR into one record per CDR3 protein. The sample consists of 35,000 to 45,000 distinct CDR3 sequences, roughly two thirds of them appearing once. This chain uses TRBV19 with TRBJ1-5; 8 bases fit TRBD1. What was sequenced was sorted CD4+, CD8+, or CD8+CD57+ T cells (not recorded which) from PBMCs. The TCR sequence derives from a human donor in good health, serving as a control. The CDR3 bases are TGTGCCAGTCACCACACTGGACAGGGCGGTCATCAGCCCCAGCATTTT. Its protein is CASHHTGQGGHQPQHF.